This T cell receptor beta chain was recorded in a study of CD8 T cells in Susac syndrome. General study findings and limits: A relatively small number of individuals underwent TCR sequencing and HLA analysis.

Trimming removed 8 bases from V and 0 bases from J, with 11 bases in between. Per the germline V gene, CDR1 is SEHNR and CDR2 is FQNEAQ (reference sequence). This CDR3 has 15 residues. TCR beta from blood CD8+ and CD4+ T cells was sequenced. The authors negatively isolated CD8+ and CD4+ T cells and FACS-enriched TEMRA cells. Worth noting for this clonotype: The antigen remains undetermined.

Reverse transcription used about 0.5 to 1 ug RNA and random hexamers. TCR beta CDR3 was amplified by immunoSEQ covering 54 Vbeta and 13 Jbeta. Each CDR3 protein is one row after TCRdb ran MiXCR on the immunoSEQ multiplex PCR reads. The sample lists approximately 210,000 distinct CDR3 sequences, 95% seen once, with less than 0.095% in the top ten. The sample consisted of CD4+ T cells from PBMCs. The origin of this receptor is a human donor with multiple sclerosis. This rearrangement joins TRBV7-9 to TRBJ2-6; possibly TRBD1 or TRBD2 for D (5 bases each). The CDR3 DNA follows: TGTGCCAGCGGGACGTTGGGCTCTGGGGCCAACGTCCTGACTTTC. Translation gives CASGTLGSGANVLTF.